The 19 T cell receptor beta chains in this list originate from one sample, sequenced in a study of blood T cell repertoires in COVID-19. The table came from immunoSEQ multiplex PCR; TCRdb's copy has only in-frame clones and leaves some out. The table shows roughly 260,000 clones, with approximately 83% occurring only once. The sample taken for sequencing was PBMCs or T cells enriched from blood (not recorded which). The source is a woman in her forties or fifties who had recovered from COVID-19.

The chain uses TRBV3-1 (or the pseudogene TRBV3-2) and TRBJ2-3; tentatively, D is TRBD2 (7 bases). The V end was cut by 8 bases, the J end by 2 bases, with 17 bases between. This CDR3 comprises 15 residues. CDR1 and CDR2 (germline): LGHDT, YNNKEL (reference sequence). The DNA of the CDR3 is TGTGCCAGCGTACTCGGGGGGCCCTACACAGATACGCAGTATTTT. As protein: CASVLGGPYTDTQYF.

This chain uses TRBV28 with TRBJ1-6, with 8 bases matching TRBD1. The CDR3 has 14 residues. Germline V CDR1 and CDR2: MDHEN, SYDVKM. Trimming cost V 4 bases and J 9 bases; bases outside gene matches: 5. The CDR3 DNA reads TGTGCCAGCAGTTCCCCAGGGGGCGGTTCACCCCTCCACTTT. Translation gives CASSSPGGGSPLHF.

V and J are TRBV2 and TRBJ2-7; maybe TRBD2 (5 bases). Germline V gene lookup returns CDR1 SNHLY and CDR2 FYNNEI. The CDR3 consists of 17 residues. V gave up 0 bases and J gave up 5 bases, with 20 bases separating them. CDR3 nucleotide sequence: TGTGCCAGCAGTGAAGCGAGACCCACCCGGCGGGTCCACGAGCAGTACTTC. This sequence encodes CASSEARPTRRVHEQYF. Looking up the rest from reference TRBV2 and TRBJ2-7 gives the full variable domain: EPEVTQTPSHQVTQMGQEVILRCVPISNHLYFYWYRQILGQKVEFLVSFYNNEISEKSEIFDDQFSVERPDGSNFTLKIRSTKLEDSAMYFCASSEARPTRRVHEQYFGPGTRLTVT.

V is TRBV6-6 and J is TRBJ1-1, with D perhaps matching TRBD1 (6 bases). CDR3 length equals 19 residues. Germline V gives CDR1 MNHNY, CDR2 SVGAGI (reference sequence). V was cut by 5 bases and J by 4 bases, with 29 bases left in between. The CDR3 is CASSPTRPRQAVGPTEAFF. The CDR3 DNA reads TGTGCCAGCAGTCCCACCAGACCCAGACAGGCCGTTGGACCCACTGAAGCTTTCTTT.

The chain is built from TRBV21-1 and TRBJ2-7; TRBD1 is the table's D call and was not checked against the DNA. TRBV21-1 is termed a pseudogene. This CDR3 has 19 amino acids. The CDR3: CASSKRQQGGSPSSYEQYF. As DNA, the CDR3 is TGTGCCAGCAGCAAAAGGCAACAGGGGGGCAGTCCCAGCTCCTACGAGCAGTACTTC.

V and J are TRBV7-9 and TRBJ1-1; no reliable D call. Germline-derived CDR1 and CDR2 are SEHNR and FQNEAQ (reference sequence). This CDR3 region has 16 residues. The V end was cut by 3 bases, the J end by 1 base, with 15 bases between. Here the CDR3 DNA reads TGTGCCAGCAGCTTTCCGGGGAGAGCCTCGAACACTGAAGCTTTCTTT. Amino acids: CASSFPGRASNTEAFF.

This chain links TRBV15 with TRBJ2-2, with D hard to call. Germline V gene data show CDR1 as LNHNV and CDR2 as YYDKDF (reference sequence). V shed 2 bases and J shed 1 base, with 5 bases lying between them. The CDR3 is 14 amino acids. This CDR3 is CATSRRQNTGELFF. The CDR3 bases are TGTGCCACCAGCAGAAGACAGAACACCGGGGAGCTGTTTTTT. The full variable domain, rest sourced from reference TRBV15 and TRBJ2-2, is DAMVIQNPRYQVTQFGKPVTLSCSQTLNHNVMYWYQQKSSQAPKLLFHYYDKDFNNEADTPDNFQSRRPNTSFCFLDIRSPGLGDTAMYLCATSRRQNTGELFFGEGSRLTVL.

The V gene is TRBV5-1, the J gene TRBJ1-3; D not certain. V shed 8 bases and J shed 1 base, with 16 bases lying between them. Germline V CDR1 and CDR2: SGHRS, YFSETQ. CDR3 length: 15 amino acids. CDR3 region: CASQPGLQSGNTIYF. The CDR3 coding sequence is TGCGCCAGTCAGCCGGGATTACAGTCTGGAAACACCATATATTTT.

V gene TRBV18 combines with J gene TRBJ2-5; TRBD2 matches at 9 bases. The CDR3 covers 16 residues. Germline V gene data show CDR1 as KGHSH and CDR2 as LQKENI. With V trimmed by 2 bases and J by 5 bases, 9 bases remained unmatched. The CDR3 DNA follows: TGTGCCAGCTCACCAGCTAGCGGGATATTGAAGGAGACCCAGTACTTC. Amino acids: CASSPASGILKETQYF.

The chain links TRBV11-2 to TRBJ2-5; 9 bases are a match to TRBD2. The CDR3 is 16 residues long. Looked up from germline, CDR1 is SGHAT and CDR2 is FQNNGV. The V gene end was trimmed by 2 bases and the J gene end by 5 bases; junction bases not matched to a gene: 9. The CDR3 nucleotides read TGTGCCAGCAGCTTATCTGCGGGAGGGCCGCGGGAGACCCAGTACTTC. Protein product: CASSLSAGGPRETQYF.

The chain couples TRBV5-4 to TRBJ2-3, with 10 positions matching TRBD2. The germline CDR1 and CDR2 sequences are SGHNT and YYREEE (reference sequence). The V segment lost 0 bases and the J segment 6 bases; nucleotides outside the gene matches: 4. The CDR3 extends over 15 amino acids. In DNA, the CDR3 is TGTGCCAGCAGCTTGGAGCTAGCGGGAGAGGATACGCAGTATTTT. Residues: CASSLELAGEDTQYF.

The chain joins TRBV3-1 (or the pseudogene TRBV3-2) to TRBJ2-7, with a possible D match to TRBD1 (6 bases). The germline CDR1 and CDR2 sequences are LGHDT and YNNKEL (reference sequence). The CDR3 spans 11 residues. V was clipped by 6 bases and J by 4 bases, with 7 bases between them. The CDR3: CASRGGYEQYF. Written as DNA, the CDR3 is TGTGCCAGCAGAGGGGGATACGAGCAGTACTTC.

This chain links TRBV9 with TRBJ2-5, with 10 nucleotides matching TRBD2. The CDR3 sequence is 15 residues long. With 0 bases clipped from V and 5 bases from J, the junction kept 4 bases outside the gene matches. Germline CDR1 reads SGDLS; CDR2 reads YYNGEE. CDR3 loop: CASSVGASGSETQYF. The CDR3 DNA reads as TGTGCCAGCAGCGTAGGAGCTAGCGGGAGTGAGACCCAGTACTTC.

This chain links TRBV6-5 with TRBJ2-7, with TRBD2 matching 13 bases. CDR3 length: 15 amino acids. Losses at the gene ends were 5 bases for V and 6 bases for J; bases not matched to a gene: 7. Germline CDR1 is MNHEY and CDR2 is SVGAGI. The CDR3 DNA follows: TGTGCCAGCAGTCTTCCGAGACTAGCGGGAGGCGAGCAGTACTTC. It specifies CASSLPRLAGGEQYF.

This clone was seen more than once but under ten times. V is TRBV7-2 and J is TRBJ2-6, with TRBD1 as a possible D gene (5 bases). V lost 0 bases and J lost 4, with 7 bases in between. CDR3 length: 15 residues. CDR1 is SGHTA and CDR2 is FQGNSA in the germline V gene. The chain's CDR3 is CASSLAGPGANVLTF. DNA of the CDR3: TGTGCCAGCAGCTTAGCGGGGCCCGGGGCCAACGTCCTGACTTTC.

The genes are TRBV9 and TRBJ1-1; D is perhaps TRBD1 (5 bases). This CDR3 is built from 18 residues. From germline, CDR1 is SGDLS and CDR2 YYNGEE. V was clipped by 4 bases and J by 3 bases, with 25 bases between them. DNA for the CDR3: TGTGCCAGCAGCCCCTGGATCGGGGCGGGAGGCAGAGACACTGAAGCTTTCTTT. This codes for CASSPWIGAGGRDTEAFF.

This CDR3 is CASSLLAGDTGELFF. The DNA for the CDR3 is TGTGCCAGCAGCTTGCTAGCGGGAGACACCGGGGAGCTGTTTTTT. The chain couples TRBV5-4 to TRBJ2-2, with 10 bases matching TRBD2. The CDR3 runs to 15 residues. Per the germline V gene, CDR1 is SGHNT and CDR2 is YYREEE (reference sequence). Trimming at V came to 1 base and at J to 3 bases, leaving 0 bases not matched to a gene.

The chain uses TRBV7-2 and TRBJ2-3; 12 bases are a match to TRBD2. The CDR3 is 15 residues long. V shed 11 bases and J 6 bases; nucleotides not matched to a gene: 12. Germline values: CDR1 SGHTA, CDR2 FQGNSA. This CDR3 reads CAGGLAGGRVDTQYF. The CDR3 DNA follows: TGTGCCGGGGGGCTAGCGGGAGGGAGGGTGGATACGCAGTATTTT.

This chain links TRBV11-2 with TRBJ2-1; D is possibly TRBD2 (6 bases). The CDR3 length is 16 residues. Trimming left V 5 bases short and J 8 bases short, with 22 bases between. In germline, CDR1 is SGHAT, CDR2 FQNNGV. The CDR3 region is CASSARDSLPSHEQFF. In DNA form, the CDR3 reads TGTGCCAGCAGCGCGCGGGACTCTCTTCCCTCACATGAGCAGTTCTTC.